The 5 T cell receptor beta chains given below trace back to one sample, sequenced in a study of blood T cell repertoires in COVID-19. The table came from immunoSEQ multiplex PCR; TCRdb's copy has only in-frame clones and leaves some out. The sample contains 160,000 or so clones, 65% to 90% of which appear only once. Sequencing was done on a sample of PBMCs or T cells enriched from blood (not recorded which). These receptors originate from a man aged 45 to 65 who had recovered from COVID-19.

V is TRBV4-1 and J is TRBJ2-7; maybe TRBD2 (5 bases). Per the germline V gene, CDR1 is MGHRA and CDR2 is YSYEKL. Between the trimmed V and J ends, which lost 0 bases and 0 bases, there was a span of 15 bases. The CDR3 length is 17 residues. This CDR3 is CASSQDKGDKSSYEQYF. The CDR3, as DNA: TGCGCCAGCAGCCAAGATAAGGGAGACAAAAGCTCCTACGAGCAGTACTTC.

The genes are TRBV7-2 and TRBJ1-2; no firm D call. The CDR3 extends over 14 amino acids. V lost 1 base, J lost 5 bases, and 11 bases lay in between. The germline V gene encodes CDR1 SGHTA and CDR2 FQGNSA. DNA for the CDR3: TGTGCCAGCAGCTTAGATCCAGGAAAGTATGGCTACACCTTC. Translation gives CASSLDPGKYGYTF. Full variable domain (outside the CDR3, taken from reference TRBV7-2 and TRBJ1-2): GAGVSQSPSNKVTEKGKDVELRCDPISGHTALYWYRQSLGQGLEFLIYFQGNSAPDKSGLPSDRFSAERTGGSVSTLTIQRTQQEDSAVYLCASSLDPGKYGYTFGSGTRLTVV.

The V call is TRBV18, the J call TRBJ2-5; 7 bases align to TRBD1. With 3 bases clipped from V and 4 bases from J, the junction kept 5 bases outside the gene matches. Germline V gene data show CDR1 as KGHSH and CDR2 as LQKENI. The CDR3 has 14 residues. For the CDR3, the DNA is TGTGCCAGCTCACCCACAGGGGTCAGAGAGACCCAGTACTTC. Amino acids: CASSPTGVRETQYF.

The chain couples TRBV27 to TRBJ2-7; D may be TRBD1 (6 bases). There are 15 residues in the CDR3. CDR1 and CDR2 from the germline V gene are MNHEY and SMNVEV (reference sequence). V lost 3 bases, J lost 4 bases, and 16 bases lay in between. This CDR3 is CASSFRPGHSYEQYF. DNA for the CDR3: TGTGCCAGCAGTTTCAGGCCGGGACATTCTTACGAGCAGTACTTC.

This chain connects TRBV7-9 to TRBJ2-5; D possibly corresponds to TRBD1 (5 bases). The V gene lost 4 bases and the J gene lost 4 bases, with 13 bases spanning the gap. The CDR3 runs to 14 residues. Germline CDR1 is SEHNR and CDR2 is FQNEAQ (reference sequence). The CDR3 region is CASSYEGVRETQYF. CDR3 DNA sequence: TGTGCCAGCAGCTACGAAGGGGTTCGAGAGACCCAGTACTTC.